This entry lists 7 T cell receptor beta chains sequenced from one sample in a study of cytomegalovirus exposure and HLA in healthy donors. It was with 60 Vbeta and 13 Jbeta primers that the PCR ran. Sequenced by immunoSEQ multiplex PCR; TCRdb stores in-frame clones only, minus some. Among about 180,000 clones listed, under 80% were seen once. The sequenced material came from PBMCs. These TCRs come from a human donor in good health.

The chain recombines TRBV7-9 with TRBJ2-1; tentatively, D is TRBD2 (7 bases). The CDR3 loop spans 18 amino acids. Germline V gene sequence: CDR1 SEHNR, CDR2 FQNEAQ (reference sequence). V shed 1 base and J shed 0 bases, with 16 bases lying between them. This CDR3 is CASSLVGGGRSSYNEQFF. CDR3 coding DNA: TGTGCCAGCAGCTTAGTAGGGGGGGGCAGGAGCTCCTACAATGAGCAGTTCTTC.

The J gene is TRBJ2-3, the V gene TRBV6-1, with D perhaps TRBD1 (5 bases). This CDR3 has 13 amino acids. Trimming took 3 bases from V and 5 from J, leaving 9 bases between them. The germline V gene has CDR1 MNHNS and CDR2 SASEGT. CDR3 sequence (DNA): TGTGCCAGCAGTGATAGGGGTTTAGATACGCAGTATTTT. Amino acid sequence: CASSDRGLDTQYF.

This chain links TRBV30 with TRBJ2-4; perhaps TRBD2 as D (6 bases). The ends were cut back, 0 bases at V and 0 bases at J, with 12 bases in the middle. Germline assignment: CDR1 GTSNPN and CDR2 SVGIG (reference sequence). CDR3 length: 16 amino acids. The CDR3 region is CAWSVWRGLAKNIQYF. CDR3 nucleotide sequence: TGTGCCTGGAGTGTATGGAGGGGACTAGCCAAAAACATTCAGTACTTC.

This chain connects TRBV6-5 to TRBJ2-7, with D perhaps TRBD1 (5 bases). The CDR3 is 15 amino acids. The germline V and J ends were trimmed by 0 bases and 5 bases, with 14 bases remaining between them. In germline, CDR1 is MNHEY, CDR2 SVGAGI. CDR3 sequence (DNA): TGTGCCAGCAGTTACTCCGTAGGCAGGGTGGACGAGCAGTACTTC. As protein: CASSYSVGRVDEQYF.

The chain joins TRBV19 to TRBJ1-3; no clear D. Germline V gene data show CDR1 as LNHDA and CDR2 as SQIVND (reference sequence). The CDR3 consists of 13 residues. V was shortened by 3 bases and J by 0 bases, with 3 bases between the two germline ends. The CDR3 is CASSIGSGNTIYF. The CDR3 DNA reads TGTGCCAGTAGTATCGGCTCTGGAAACACCATATATTTT.

The CDR3 loop reads CAISESIQRGGTDTQYF. The CDR3 DNA follows: TGTGCCATCAGTGAGTCGATCCAGCGGGGGGGCACAGATACGCAGTATTTT. The chain recombines TRBV10-3 with TRBJ2-3, with TRBD2 matching over 9 bases. J was trimmed by 1 base and V by 0 bases; bases with no gene match: 5. CDR1 ENHRY and CDR2 SYGVKD come from the germline V gene. The CDR3 consists of 17 residues.

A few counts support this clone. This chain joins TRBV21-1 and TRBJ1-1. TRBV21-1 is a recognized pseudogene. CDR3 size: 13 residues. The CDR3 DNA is TGTGCCAGCCAAACTCGAGGGATCACTGAAGCTTTCTTT. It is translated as CASQTRGITEAFF.